These 17 T cell receptor beta chains originate from one sample sequenced in a study of cytomegalovirus exposure and HLA in healthy donors. The PCR ran on 60 Vbeta and 13 Jbeta primers. Sequencing used immunoSEQ multiplex PCR; TCRdb keeps in-frame clones, though not all of them. The sample yields fewer than 250,000 clones, over 60% seen once. The sequenced sample was PBMCs. These receptors all stem from a woman in her 30s in good health and CMV-seropositive.

This clone was counted once. This chain uses TRBV28 with TRBJ2-1; TRBD2 matches 11 bases. Unmatched junction bases numbered 11, after V lost 6 bases and J lost 4 bases. Looked up from germline, CDR1 is MDHEN and CDR2 is SYDVKM. The CDR3 is 17 amino acids. The CDR3 sequence: CASSLHRGTSGYNEQFF. Here the CDR3 DNA reads TGTGCCAGCAGCCTCCACCGCGGGACTAGCGGTTACAATGAGCAGTTCTTC.

The rearrangement joins TRBV4-3 to TRBJ2-1, with D perhaps matching TRBD2 (6 bases). The V gene's germline CDR1 is LGHNA and CDR2 YSLEER. The V end was cut by 3 bases, the J end by 15 bases, with 18 bases between. This CDR3 is 13 amino acids long. The CDR3 coding sequence is TGCGCCAGCAGCCAGGGCCTTACGGGGGTGGCGTTCTTC. Translation gives CASSQGLTGVAFF.

Only one count was recorded for this clone. This rearrangement joins TRBV13 to TRBJ1-2; 9 bases align to TRBD1. J lost 1 base, V lost 4 bases, and 4 bases had no gene match. This CDR3 region has 15 residues. Germline V gene data show CDR1 as PRHDT and CDR2 as FYEKMQ (reference sequence). CDR3: CASSYSTGGNYGYTF. Here the CDR3 DNA reads TGTGCCAGCAGCTACTCGACAGGGGGTAACTATGGCTACACCTTC.

The J gene is TRBJ1-5, the V gene TRBV2; D not certain. Germline assignment: CDR1 SNHLY and CDR2 FYNNEI. V was cut by 3 bases and J by 7 bases, with 13 bases left in between. The CDR3 extends over 14 amino acids. The CDR3 spells CASSDLPDTQPQHF. The CDR3 DNA is TGTGCCAGCAGTGATCTCCCCGACACCCAGCCCCAGCATTTT.

The chain recombines TRBV5-1 with TRBJ2-7; 11 bases line up with TRBD2. This CDR3 spans 15 amino acids. CDR1 SGHRS and CDR2 YFSETQ come from the germline V gene. The V gene end was trimmed by 1 base and the J gene end by 2 bases; junction bases not matched to a gene: 2. CDR3 in DNA: TGCGCCAGCAGCTTGACTAGCGGGGGTACCTACGAGCAGTACTTC. Amino acids: CASSLTSGGTYEQYF.

The rearrangement joins TRBV5-6 to TRBJ1-1; TRBD1 agrees at 7 bases. There are 16 residues in the CDR3. CDR1 is SGHDT and CDR2 is YYEEEE in the germline V gene. The V and J ends lost 3 bases and 0 bases, in that order; junction bases with no gene match: 8. In DNA form, the CDR3 reads TGTGCCAGCAGCTACCGGGACAGAGAGATGAACACTGAAGCTTTCTTT. Translation: CASSYRDREMNTEAFF.

The chain employs TRBV28 and TRBJ2-7; the D is unclear. The V gene's germline CDR1 is MDHEN and CDR2 SYDVKM. This CDR3 has 13 amino acids. The V and J ends lost 7 bases and 6 bases respectively, with 16 bases between them. The CDR3 is CASTARVPPEQYF. The CDR3 bases are TGTGCCAGCACCGCGAGAGTGCCACCCGAGCAGTACTTC.

V and J are TRBV7-6 and TRBJ1-4; tentatively, D is TRBD1 (6 bases). Germline V gene lookup returns CDR1 SGHVS and CDR2 FNYEAQ. V was cut by 2 bases and J by 7 bases, with 11 bases left in between. The CDR3 covers 14 residues. The DNA for the CDR3 is TGTGCCAGCAGCTTATCCACAGGGTCTGAAAAACTGTTTTTT. As protein: CASSLSTGSEKLFF.

This clone showed up just once. The CDR3 sequence: CASSPGPRADTQYF. CDR3 in DNA: TGTGCCAGCAGCCCGGGCCCGCGGGCCGATACGCAGTATTTT. The V gene is TRBV7-2, the J gene TRBJ2-3; a weak D match, TRBD2 (5 bases). V lost 5 bases and J 6 bases, leaving 15 bases between the germline ends. CDR3 size: 14 residues. The germline gives CDR1 SGHTA, CDR2 FQGNSA.

A note on this clone: In the same sample, other DNA sequences code for this CDR3. V usage is TRBV7-2 and J usage is TRBJ2-5, with no clear D. CDR1 is SGHTA, CDR2 FQGNSA, per germline. The CDR3 has 11 residues. Trimming removed 4 bases at V and 5 bases at J, with 5 bases between. CDR3: CASSSAETQYF. The CDR3, as DNA: TGTGCCAGCAGCTCTGCGGAGACCCAGTACTTC.

This chain links TRBV7-9 with TRBJ1-1; D unresolved. Germline V gene lookup returns CDR1 SEHNR and CDR2 FQNEAQ (reference sequence). V shed 2 bases and J shed 2 bases, with 9 bases lying between them. This CDR3 comprises 14 residues. CDR3 sequence: CASSLRVPNTEAFF. CDR3 nucleotide sequence: TGTGCCAGCAGCTTACGGGTCCCCAACACTGAAGCTTTCTTT.

The chain uses TRBV23-1 and TRBJ2-7, with TRBD1 matching over 8 bases. TRBV23-1 is reported as an ORF; its role is uncertain. This CDR3 comprises 18 residues. Trimming removed 3 bases from V and 3 bases from J; junction bases left unmatched: 16. The CDR3 loop reads CASSQPSRGQDWSYEQYF. The CDR3 nucleotides are TGCGCCAGCAGTCAGCCGTCCAGGGGGCAGGACTGGAGCTACGAGCAGTACTTC.

This clone was counted only a few times. The chain carries TRBV10-3 and TRBJ2-1, with 11 bases identical to TRBD2. Per germline, CDR1 ENHRY and CDR2 SYGVKD. The CDR3 has 17 residues. V trimming: 3 bases; J trimming: 5 bases; junction bases outside the gene matches: 9. CDR3 amino acids: CAISDLSGRALNNEQFF. DNA for the CDR3: TGTGCCATCAGTGACCTTAGCGGGAGGGCCTTAAACAATGAGCAGTTCTTC.

V usage is TRBV30 and J usage is TRBJ1-2, with 7 bases that match TRBD1. V shed 0 bases and J 8 bases; nucleotides not matched to a gene: 9. Germline loops: CDR1 GTSNPN, CDR2 SVGIG (reference sequence). The length of the CDR3 is 14 residues. CDR3: CAWSVMQGVLGYTF. The CDR3 nucleotides read TGTGCCTGGAGTGTAATGCAGGGGGTGTTAGGCTACACCTTC.

In its sample, this clone was seen once. This chain links TRBV10-3 with TRBJ1-2, with 9 bases that match TRBD1. With V trimmed by 8 bases and J by 8 bases, 6 bases remained unmatched. The CDR3 is made up of 12 amino acids. In germline, CDR1 is ENHRY, CDR2 SYGVKD. CDR3 region: CAIGTGGQGYTF. The CDR3 DNA is TGTGCCATCGGTACAGGGGGCCAAGGCTACACCTTC.

The CDR3 is CSVETPGAEAFF. CDR3 DNA: TGCAGCGTTGAGACCCCCGGGGCTGAAGCTTTCTTT. The rearrangement joins TRBV29-1 to TRBJ1-1; D not certain. V shed 3 bases and J shed 6 bases, with 11 bases lying between them. Germline assignment: CDR1 SQVTM and CDR2 ANQGSEA. The CDR3 runs to 12 residues.

The V and J genes are TRBV27 and TRBJ2-7, with D hard to call. This CDR3 region has 18 residues. Per germline, CDR1 MNHEY and CDR2 SMNVEV (reference sequence). The V gene lost 2 bases and the J gene lost 10 bases, with 30 bases spanning the gap. CDR3 region: CASSLTRWHPHQMTPQYF. DNA for the CDR3: TGTGCCAGCAGTTTAACCAGGTGGCATCCGCACCAAATGACCCCTCAGTACTTC.